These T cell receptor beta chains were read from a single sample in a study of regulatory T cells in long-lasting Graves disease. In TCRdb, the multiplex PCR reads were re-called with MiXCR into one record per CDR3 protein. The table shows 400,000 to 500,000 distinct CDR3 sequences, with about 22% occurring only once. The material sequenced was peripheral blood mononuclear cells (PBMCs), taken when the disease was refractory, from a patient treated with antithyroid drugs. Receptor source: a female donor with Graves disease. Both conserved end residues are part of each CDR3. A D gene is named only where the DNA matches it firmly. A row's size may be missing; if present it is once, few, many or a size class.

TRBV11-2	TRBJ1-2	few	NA	CASSPLAGGVVGYTF	TGTGCCAGCAGCCCTTTGGCGGGGGGAGTGGTTGGCTACACCTTC
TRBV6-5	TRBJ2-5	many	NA	CASSYLGGAETQYF	TGTGCCAGCAGTTATTTGGGGGGGGCAGAGACCCAGTACTTC
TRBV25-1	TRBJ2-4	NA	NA	CASRRGYGIQYF	TGTGCCAGCAGGAGGGGATATGGGATTCAGTACTTC
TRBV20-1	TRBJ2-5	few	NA	CSARVAGRETQYF	TGCAGTGCTAGAGTGGCAGGGCGGGAGACCCAGTACTTC
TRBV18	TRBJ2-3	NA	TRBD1	CASSQGQGNPDTQYF	TGTGCCAGCTCACAAGGACAGGGGAACCCAGATACGCAGTATTTT
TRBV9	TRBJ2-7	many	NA	CASSGSDSYEQYF	TGTGCCAGCTCCGGGAGCGACTCCTACGAGCAGTACTTC
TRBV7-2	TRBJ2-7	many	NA	CASTKTPSYEQYF	TGTGCCAGCACCAAAACTCCCTCCTACGAGCAGTACTTC
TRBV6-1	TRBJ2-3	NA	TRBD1	CASSPGQGDTDTQYF	TGTGCCAGCAGTCCCGGACAGGGAGACACAGATACGCAGTATTTT
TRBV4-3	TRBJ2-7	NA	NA	CASSPQMGNYEQYF	TGCGCCAGCAGCCCTCAAATGGGGAACTACGAGCAGTACTTC
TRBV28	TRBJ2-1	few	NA	CTVATTNEQFF	TGTACAGTGGCGACAACCAATGAGCAGTTCTTC
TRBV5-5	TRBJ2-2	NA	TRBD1	CASSLRQGFPGELFF	TGTGCCAGCAGCTTGAGACAGGGGTTTCCCGGGGAGCTGTTTTTT
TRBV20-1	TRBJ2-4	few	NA	CSASVPPAKNIQYF	TGCAGTGCTAGTGTACCCCCTGCCAAAAACATTCAGTACTTC